Below, 17 T cell receptor beta chains from the same sample are listed, as sequenced in a study of blood T cells in healthy people across ages. For the second PCR, which ran for about 6 to 12 cycles, a sample-barcoded 5' primer and a J-beta primer mix were used. TCRdb passed the 5' RACE reads through MiXCR, listing each CDR3 protein once. The table has 1.5 million to 2 million distinct CDR3 sequences, 28% seen once. Material for sequencing was blood. Receptors originate from a woman aged 25 to 39 in good health.

This clonotype was observed a few times. The chain couples TRBV9 to TRBJ2-5, with a tentative D call TRBD2 (6 bases). The germline V and J ends were trimmed by 1 base and 5 bases, with 15 bases remaining between them. The CDR3 covers 15 residues. CDR1 and CDR2 (germline): SGDLS, YYNGEE. The CDR3 DNA is TGTGCCAGCAGCGTACTTGCGGGGAGCCGGGAGACCCAGTACTTC. Translation: CASSVLAGSRETQYF.

The rearrangement links TRBV18 to TRBJ2-1, with D perhaps TRBD1 (5 bases). Trimming shortened V by 6 bases and J by 9 bases, and 18 bases separated the two germline ends. The CDR3 is 14 residues long. Germline CDR1 reads KGHSH; CDR2 reads LQKENI. The CDR3 region is CASSYQGKGFEQFF. The CDR3 coding sequence is TGTGCCAGCTCTTATCAGGGAAAAGGGTTTGAGCAGTTCTTC.

The chain employs TRBV5-1 and TRBJ2-4, with D tentatively TRBD2 (6 bases). The CDR3 contains 15 residues. Deletions cut 4 bases from V and 4 bases from J, with 15 bases between. The V gene's germline CDR1 is SGHRS and CDR2 YFSETQ. In DNA form, the CDR3 reads TGCGCCAGCAGCGCAGGGTCGGGGAGGAAAAACATTCAGTACTTC. It is translated as CASSAGSGRKNIQYF.

There are a few counts of this clonotype. The chain joins TRBV29-1 to TRBJ2-5; possible D gene TRBD2, 6 bases. The CDR3 consists of 16 residues. V lost 4 bases and J 5 bases, leaving 23 bases between the germline ends. CDR1 and CDR2 (germline): SQVTM, ANQGSEA. CDR3 nucleotide sequence: TGCAGCGTTGGCCATTTACTAGCCCAGAGGTGGGAGACCCAGTACTTC. This sequence encodes CSVGHLLAQRWETQYF.

This chain links TRBV2 with TRBJ2-6; D gene unclear. This CDR3 has 15 amino acids. Trimming pared 6 bases from V and 1 base from J, leaving 10 bases between. The V gene's germline CDR1 is SNHLY and CDR2 FYNNEI. The CDR3 loop reads CASSAEVSGANVLTF. The CDR3 DNA is TGTGCCAGCAGCGCCGAGGTTTCTGGGGCCAACGTCCTGACTTTC.

At least ten counts were recorded for this clonotype. The rearrangement joins TRBV6-6 to TRBJ2-6, with D perhaps TRBD1 (5 bases). The germline V gene has CDR1 MNHNY and CDR2 SVGAGI (reference sequence). This CDR3 is built from 16 residues. The V end was cut by 2 bases, the J end by 2 bases, with 10 bases between. The CDR3 DNA reads as TGTGCCAGCAGTTACCAGGGTAGGGCTGGGGCCAACGTCCTGACTTTC. This translates into CASSYQGRAGANVLTF.

The chain carries TRBV20-1 and TRBJ1-2, with D tentatively TRBD1 (5 bases). The CDR3 consists of 13 residues. The V end lost 3 bases, the J end lost 7 bases, and 15 bases lay between the germline ends. CDR1 is DFQATT, CDR2 SNEGSKA, per germline (reference sequence). The CDR3 spells CSASVARDFGYTF. CDR3 in DNA: TGCAGTGCTAGCGTTGCCAGGGATTTTGGCTACACCTTC.

The chain is built from TRBV15 and TRBJ1-3; 7 bases agree with TRBD1. V lost 2 bases and J lost 4; bases outside the gene matches: 5. Germline V gene lookup returns CDR1 LNHNV and CDR2 YYDKDF (reference sequence). CDR3 length: 15 residues. The CDR3 loop is CATSRSGGDGNTIYF. CDR3 sequence (DNA): TGTGCCACCAGCAGATCAGGGGGGGACGGAAACACCATATATTTT.

As DNA, the CDR3 is TGTGCCGGCACCGTTCTACTACGGGATGGCTACACCTTC. Its translation is CAGTVLLRDGYTF. The rearrangement joins TRBV6-2 or TRBV6-3 to TRBJ1-2; no definite D call. CDR3 length: 13 amino acids. With 11 bases removed from V and 6 bases from J, the gap between germline ends came to 19 bases. Germline lookup yields CDR1 MNHEY and CDR2 SVGEGT.

The sample holds many counts of this clonotype. This rearrangement joins TRBV7-2 to TRBJ2-5; D gene uncertain. CDR1 is SGHTA and CDR2 is FQGNSA in the germline V gene. Trimming took 5 bases from V and 5 from J, leaving 15 bases between them. The CDR3 totals 14 residues. The CDR3 here is CASSRVGGSETQYF. The DNA of the CDR3 is TGTGCCAGCAGCCGGGTAGGCGGTTCGGAGACCCAGTACTTC.

In its sample, this clonotype was seen many times. The chain joins TRBV6-5 to TRBJ2-7, with 8 bases that match TRBD2. V was pared by 6 bases and J by 3 bases, with 13 bases of the junction left unmatched. The CDR3 runs to 16 residues. CDR1 MNHEY and CDR2 SVGAGI come from the germline V gene. CDR3: CASSRGGTSTIYEQYF. As DNA, the CDR3 is TGTGCCAGCAGCCGCGGCGGGACTAGTACTATCTACGAGCAGTACTTC.

This clonotype has just one count. Compared with germline, one end of the junction differs, possibly owing to a read error. The genes are TRBV5-8 and TRBJ1-1, with D possibly matching TRBD1 (6 bases). CDR3 length: 15 residues. Germline CDR1 and CDR2: SGHTS and YDEGEE. CDR3 amino acids: CASPWAGRRDTVAFF. CDR3 coding DNA: TGTGCCAGCCCGTGGGCAGGGAGGAGGGACACTGTAGCTTTCTTT.

The chain couples TRBV5-6 to TRBJ2-1; D unclear. V lost 4 bases and J 2 bases, leaving 10 bases between the germline ends. The CDR3 sequence is 14 residues long. Germline assignment: CDR1 SGHDT and CDR2 YYEEEE. DNA for the CDR3: TGTGCCAGCAGCCCCGACTGGACCTACAATGAGCAGTTCTTC. This encodes CASSPDWTYNEQFF.

The V gene is TRBV5-1, the J gene TRBJ2-7; D possibly matches TRBD1 or TRBD2 (5 bases each). Trimming took off 4 bases at V and 6 bases at J, with 17 bases between the two ends. Germline-derived CDR1 and CDR2 are SGHRS and YFSETQ. This CDR3 spans 14 amino acids. CDR3 protein: CASSPSTAGTEQYF. CDR3 bases: TGCGCCAGCAGCCCGTCGACCGCAGGGACCGAGCAGTACTTC.

This clonotype showed up just a few times. The J gene is TRBJ1-5, the V gene TRBV29-1; no definite D call. V was pared by 4 bases and J by 0 bases, with 10 bases between. The CDR3 runs 14 residues. The germline gives CDR1 SQVTM, CDR2 ANQGSEA. This CDR3 reads CSVAERYSNQPQHF. In DNA form, the CDR3 reads TGCAGCGTTGCAGAGAGATATAGCAATCAGCCCCAGCATTTT.

The DNA of the CDR3 is TGTGCCATCAGTGCCGGAGGTCTATACGAGCAGTACTTC. This encodes CAISAGGLYEQYF. The rearrangement joins TRBV10-3 to TRBJ2-7, with D tentatively TRBD2 (5 bases). This CDR3 is 13 amino acids long. Trimming left V 4 bases short and J 4 bases short, with 11 bases between. Germline V lookup: CDR1 ENHRY, CDR2 SYGVKD.

This clonotype was detected a few times. The chain is built from TRBV7-9 and TRBJ2-3; D might be TRBD1 (6 bases). This CDR3 spans 16 amino acids. Trimming removed 1 base from V and 0 bases from J, with 11 bases in between. Germline CDR1 SEHNR, CDR2 FQNEAQ (reference sequence). The CDR3 DNA sequence: TGTGCCAGCAGCTTAGTCCGGACAGCCAGCACAGATACGCAGTATTTT. Its translation: CASSLVRTASTDTQYF.